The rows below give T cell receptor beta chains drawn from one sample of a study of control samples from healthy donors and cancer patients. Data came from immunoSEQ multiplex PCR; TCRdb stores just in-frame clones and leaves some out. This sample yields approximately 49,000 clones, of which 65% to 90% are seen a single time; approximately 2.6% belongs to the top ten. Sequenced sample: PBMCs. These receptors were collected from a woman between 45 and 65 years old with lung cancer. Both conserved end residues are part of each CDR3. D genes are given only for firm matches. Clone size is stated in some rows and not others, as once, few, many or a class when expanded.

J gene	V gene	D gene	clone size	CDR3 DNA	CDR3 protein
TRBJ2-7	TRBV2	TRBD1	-	TGTGCCAGCAGACCCGGGACAGGGTATGCCGAGCAGTACTTC	CASRPGTGYAEQYF
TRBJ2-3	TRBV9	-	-	TGTGCCAGCAGCGTAGAGGGGAACCCTAGCACAGATACGCAGTATTTT	CASSVEGNPSTDTQYF
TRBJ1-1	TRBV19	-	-	TGTGCCAGTAGTACTCAGGGAAAAAAGGTGAACACTGAAGCTTTCTTT	CASSTQGKKVNTEAFF
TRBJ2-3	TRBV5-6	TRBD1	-	TGTGCCAGCAGCCGACCTACAGGGGTGGGCTCCGATACGCAGTATTTT	CASSRPTGVGSDTQYF
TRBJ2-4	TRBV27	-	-	TGTGCCAGCAGTTTATCAAAGTACAGGTTAGCCAAAAACATTCAGTACTTC	CASSLSKYRLAKNIQYF
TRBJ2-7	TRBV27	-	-	TGTGCCAGCAATGGGGGGCTGGACGAGCAGTACTTC	CASNGGLDEQYF
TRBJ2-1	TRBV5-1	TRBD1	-	TGCGCCAGCAGCTTGGGCGGACAGGGCGATGAGCAGTTCTTC	CASSLGGQGDEQFF
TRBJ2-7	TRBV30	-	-	TGTGCCTGGAGTGTAGGGACGCAAACAGAGCAGTACTTC	CAWSVGTQTEQYF
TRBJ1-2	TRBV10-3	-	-	TGTGCCATCAGTGAGTCGGTAGTAGCAGAGCCCTATGGCTACACCTTC	CAISESVVAEPYGYTF
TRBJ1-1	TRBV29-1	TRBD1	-	TGCAGCGTGGGGGGTAAAATCGGACAGGGGAACACTGAAGCTTTCTTT	CSVGGKIGQGNTEAFF
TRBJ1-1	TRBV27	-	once	TGTGCCAGCAGATTCCTGACAGAACCCACTGAAGCTTTCTTT	CASRFLTEPTEAFF
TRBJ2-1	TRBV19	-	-	TGTGCCAGTAGCGGCATGGTCAATGAGCAGTTCTTC	CASSGMVNEQFF
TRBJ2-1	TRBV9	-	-	TGTGCCAGCAGCCCCACTCTACGGGGGGCCTCGGATGAGCAGTTCTTC	CASSPTLRGASDEQFF
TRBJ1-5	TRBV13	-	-	TGTGCCAGCAGCTTTGGCGGGGAGAGCAATCAGCCCCAGCATTTT	CASSFGGESNQPQHF
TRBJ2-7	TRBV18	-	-	TGTGCCAGCTCACCAAGTGAACAGACCTACGAGCAGTACTTC	CASSPSEQTYEQYF
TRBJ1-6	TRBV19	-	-	TGTGCCAGTAGTAGAAGAATACAGATAAGCTCCTATAATTCACCCCTCCACTTT	CASSRRIQISSYNSPLHF
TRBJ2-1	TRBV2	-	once	TGTGCCAGCAGTTACGGGACGGAGTACAATGAGCAGTTCTTC	CASSYGTEYNEQFF
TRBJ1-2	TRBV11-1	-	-	TGTGCCAGCAGCTTATTCCAGGGAAACTATGGCTACACCTTC	CASSLFQGNYGYTF
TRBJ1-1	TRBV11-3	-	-	TGTGCCAGCAGCTTAGGACAGCCGAACACTGAAGCTTTCTTT	CASSLGQPNTEAFF
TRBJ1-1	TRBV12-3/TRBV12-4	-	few	TGTGCCAGCAGAGAATCGAGGGCTGAAGCTTTCTTT	CASRESRAEAFF
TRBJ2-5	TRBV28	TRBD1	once	TGTGCCAGCAGTTTACTCAACAGGGGGTTTGAGGAGACCCAGTACTTC	CASSLLNRGFEETQYF
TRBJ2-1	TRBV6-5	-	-	TGTGCCAGCAGACGGGCCACGGACTCCTACAATGAGCAGTTCTTC	CASRRATDSYNEQFF
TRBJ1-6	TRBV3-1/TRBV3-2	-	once	TGTGCCAGCAGCCAAGAGGGAGTACAGGGTTATAATTCACCCCTCCACTTT	CASSQEGVQGYNSPLHF
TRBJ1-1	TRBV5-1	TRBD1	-	TGCGCCAGCAGCTTGACAGGGGCTGGACGGAACACTGAAGCTTTCTTT	CASSLTGAGRNTEAFF
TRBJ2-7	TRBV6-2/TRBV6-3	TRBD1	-	TGTGCCAGCAGTTACCCGGACAGGGGAGGGGACTCCTACGAGCAGTACTTC	CASSYPDRGGDSYEQYF
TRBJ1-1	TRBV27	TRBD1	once	TGTGCCAGCAGTTTTTGGGACAGGGGGCCGAACACTGAAGCTTTCTTT	CASSFWDRGPNTEAFF
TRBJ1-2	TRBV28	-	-	TGTGCCAGCAGTTACCCCTACACGATACAGTATGGCTACACCTTC	CASSYPYTIQYGYTF
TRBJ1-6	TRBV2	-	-	TGTGCCAGCAGTGAAAATGGGGCCCCTAATTCACCCCTCCACTTT	CASSENGAPNSPLHF
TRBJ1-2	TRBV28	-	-	TGTGCCAGCAGTTTATCTCCAGGGACTAACTATGGCTACACCTTC	CASSLSPGTNYGYTF
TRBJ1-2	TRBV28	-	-	TGTGCCAGCAGTTTATCCCGGGTGTGGGGCTACACCTTC	CASSLSRVWGYTF